This TCR beta chain was sequenced for a study of blood T cell repertoires in COVID-19. The CDR3 is 15 residues long. The V end was cut by 6 bases, the J end by 0 bases, with 11 bases between. The germline gives CDR1 MNHEY, CDR2 SVGAGI. How the authors handled the data: Nucleated cell number was recorded as an estimate derived from reference gene primer amplification. Here immunoSEQ multiplex PCR was the method, and the copy in TCRdb shows in-frame clones only, minus some. Clone size and the V and J calls come from that table; the DNA yielded D and trimming. This table has about 140,000 clones, 80% to 85% appearing once.

Sequenced material: PBMCs or T cells enriched from blood (not recorded which). This sequence was found in a man aged 40-49 years with acute COVID-19. This sequence joins TRBV6-5 and TRBJ1-4; D is undetermined. CDR3 in amino acids: CASSPFAATNEKLFF. CDR3 coding DNA: TGTGCCAGCAGCCCCTTCGCAGCAACTAATGAAAAACTGTTTTTT.